This T cell receptor beta chain was sequenced in a study of radiation and T cells in renal cell carcinoma (dated by TCRdb to 2018 to 2020). Background on the whole study: The samples were drawn from a clinical trial, where primary renal cell carcinomas were treated with 15 Gy of stereotactic body radiation therapy and then removed by nephrectomy 4 weeks afterward. In total, about 51 samples underwent TCR beta sequencing: around 25 tumors plus 27 peripheral blood samples. Across all 50 or so samples, 3.5 million to 4.5 million unique CDR3 nucleotide sequences encoding 2.5 million to 3 million unique CDR3 amino acid sequences were identified.

This clone was seen more than once but under ten times. Its antigen has not been determined. No clone much larger than this one lies a single base away; base qualities are absent. The germline V gene gives CDR1 as SGHDN and CDR2 as FVKESK. At the junction V is shortened by 3 bases and J by 2 bases, with 5 bases in between. The CDR3 goes from the cysteine to the phenylalanine over 13 residues. The only DNA kept is the CDR3, 39 bases in frame from the first base. TCR beta libraries were generated from genomic DNA with the immunoSEQ kit, following the manufacturer's recommendations. Library preparation used a first multiplex PCR with proprietary primers, then a second PCR adding unique barcodes, with bead cleanups after each round. A positive control reaction and a negative control reaction, both provided in the kit, were run with every batch of samples. The final libraries underwent checking on an Agilent 4200 TapeStation D1000 ScreenTape, volumetric pooling, and quantification by qPCR. An Illumina NextSeq500 fitted with a MidOutput 150-cycle cartridge performed the sequencing, running 156 Read1 cycles and 15 Index1 cycles with the kit's custom primers. The pooled library was loaded at approximately 1 pM, with an approximately 20% PhiX control spiked in. In the paper's pipeline: The vendor-processed data were analyzed in R, and a clonotype was defined as all T cells that share the same CDR3 nucleotide sequence. For clone abundance analyses, frequencies were normalized to the 10,000 most abundant clones per sample. Public T cell clones, which averaged fewer than five per sample, were removed prior to analysis. A difference in abundance of at least 32-fold between compartments was used to define tumor-enriched and baseline blood-enriched clonotypes. A beta-binomial differential abundance model was applied to find clonotypes that expanded or contracted between blood time points. Tumor-blood repertoire similarity was measured with the Baroni-Urbani and Buser coefficient, and groups were compared using two-tailed Wilcoxon tests in R. Not all clones reach the TCRdb copy of this immuneACCESS table, which keeps in-frame sequences only. Checked studies attribute under half of the gap to unresolved V genes and leave the rest unexplained. The DNA was the basis for D and trimming; V, J and clone size are from that table. This sample comprises about 120,000 clones, 65% to 85% of them detected only once. The leading ten clones occupy around 6.1% of the sample.

Paper-wide results and their limitations: Changes in the blood repertoire were not tracked past 4 weeks after treatment. An increase in top tumor clonotypes in blood was observed from baseline to 2 weeks post-radiation, followed by contraction by 4 weeks, which was taken to suggest transient expansion of tumor-resident clones. Effects of radiation dose or scheduling on the TCR repertoire could not be addressed with the single-armed trial design. Because no pretreatment tumor biopsies were available, whether clonotypes were present in the tumor at baseline could not be determined.

Per the publication, the time point label means: blood 2 weeks post-SBRT. Explained via the paper, the treatment or condition label denotes: 15 Gy SBRT to primary tumor, nephrectomy 4 weeks later. To follow tumor-enriched clonotypes, peripheral blood was collected serially from radiation-treated patients at baseline and again at 2 weeks and 4 weeks after SBRT. All patients had renal cell carcinoma with clear cell pathology. Genomic DNA for TCR sequencing was prepared using the QIAamp DNA Blood Mini Kit (Qiagen). The analyses included only samples that passed all quality control checks. The V and J segments used are TRBV14 and TRBJ1-5; no D gene can be assigned with confidence. Specimen: blood, collected from a patient whose treatment included radiotherapy and nephrectomy. The TCR comes from a middle-aged man with renal cell carcinoma. The nucleotide sequence reads TGTGCCAGCAGCCAGGACCGCAATCAGCCCCAGCATTTT. This yields the protein CASSQDRNQPQHF.